One and the same sample provided the 10 T cell receptor beta chains below, sequenced in a study of shared clonotypes between healthy human individuals. Sequencing was performed with immunoSEQ multiplex PCR; in TCRdb, only in-frame clones are kept and a portion is missing. The sample contains about 1.9 million clones, 80% to 95% of which appear only once. CD45RO-negative, CCR7-selected cells formed the naive CD8 fraction, which excluded terminally differentiated effector memory CD45RA+ cells. The sample was naive CD8+ T cells from PBMCs. Receptor source: a man between 18 and 29 years old in good health. Some clones in this sample may be carry-over from other donors' samples.

In this sample, this clone turned up once. This chain uses TRBV7-9 with TRBJ2-1; TRBD2 aligns across 8 bases. The CDR3 runs 17 residues. With 5 bases clipped from V and 0 bases from J, the junction kept 9 bases outside the gene matches. Germline CDR1 reads SEHNR; CDR2 reads FQNEAQ (reference sequence). The CDR3 region is CASSAPLAASSYNEQFF. The CDR3 nucleotides are TGTGCCAGCAGCGCTCCACTAGCGGCGAGCTCCTACAATGAGCAGTTCTTC.

The chain joins TRBV19 to TRBJ1-5; perhaps TRBD1 as D (5 bases). The CDR3 runs 14 residues. Germline CDR1 reads LNHDA; CDR2 reads SQIVND (reference sequence). The ends were cut back, 3 bases at V and 4 bases at J, with 10 bases in the middle. CDR3 in amino acids: CASSMLQGNQPQHF. The CDR3 coding sequence is TGTGCCAGTAGTATGTTGCAGGGAAATCAGCCCCAGCATTTT.

V gene TRBV10-2 combines with J gene TRBJ2-7; D call uncertain. V dropped 1 base and J dropped 3 bases, with 1 base sitting between them. Germline V lookup: CDR1 WSHSY, CDR2 SAAADI. This CDR3 region has 11 residues. The CDR3 sequence is CASSEYYEQYF. The CDR3 DNA reads as TGCGCCAGCAGTGAGTACTACGAGCAGTACTTC.

This chain uses TRBV7-9 with TRBJ2-7; 9 nucleotides line up with TRBD2. CDR1 is SEHNR, CDR2 FQNEAQ, per germline (reference sequence). The J segment lost 6 bases and the V segment lost 6 bases, leaving 15 bases of the junction unmatched. The CDR3 is made up of 16 amino acids. CDR3 loop: CASRPAGGGRAFEQYF. The CDR3 region has the DNA TGTGCCAGCAGGCCAGCCGGTGGCGGGAGGGCCTTCGAGCAGTACTTC.

The chain recombines TRBV28 with TRBJ2-3, with TRBD2 matching 7 bases. The CDR3 spans 20 residues. The V and J ends lost 5 bases and 1 base, in that order; junction bases with no gene match: 21. Per the germline V gene, CDR1 is MDHEN and CDR2 is SYDVKM. The chain's CDR3 is CASSQTTGLVSVIGTDTQYF. The CDR3 DNA is TGTGCCAGCAGTCAAACAACAGGACTAGTCAGTGTTATAGGCACAGATACGCAGTATTTT.

This chain joins TRBV7-9 and TRBJ2-3; the match to TRBD2 covers 7 bases. J was trimmed by 2 bases and V by 4 bases; bases with no gene match: 9. The length of the CDR3 is 16 residues. Germline V gives CDR1 SEHNR, CDR2 FQNEAQ (reference sequence). The DNA of the CDR3 is TGTGCCAGCAGCTCTGGGAGAGCGGGACCCACAGATACGCAGTATTTT. It encodes CASSSGRAGPTDTQYF. Full variable domain (outside the CDR3, taken from reference TRBV7-9 and TRBJ2-3): DTGVSQNPRHKITKRGQNVTFRCDPISEHNRLYWYRQTLGQGPEFLTYFQNEAQLEKSRLLSDRFSAERPKGSFSTLEIQRTEQGDSAMYLCASSSGRAGPTDTQYFGPGTRLTVL.

CDR3 nucleotides: TGTGCCAGCAGCTTCTCGGGGGGCTTCGACAATGAGCAGTTCTTC. Amino acids: CASSFSGGFDNEQFF. The V gene is TRBV7-9, the J gene TRBJ2-1; weak D call: TRBD2 (7 bases). CDR3 size: 15 residues. Trimming took off 3 bases at V and 5 bases at J, with 14 bases between the two ends. In germline, CDR1 is SEHNR, CDR2 FQNEAQ (reference sequence).

In the case of this clone: Additional DNA sequences in this sample encode the identical CDR3. The chain uses TRBV28 and TRBJ1-5; D call uncertain. Germline-derived CDR1 and CDR2 are MDHEN and SYDVKM. CDR3 size: 15 residues. V was shortened by 3 bases and J by 0 bases, with 9 bases between the two germline ends. The CDR3 loop reads CASSFSDYSNQPQHF. CDR3 DNA sequence: TGTGCCAGCAGTTTTTCGGATTATAGCAATCAGCCCCAGCATTTT. Full variable domain (rest looked up from reference TRBV28 and TRBJ1-5): DVKVTQSSRYLVKRTGEKVFLECVQDMDHENMFWYRQDPGLGLRLIYFSYDVKMKEKGDIPEGYSVSREKKERFSLILESASTNQTSMYLCASSFSDYSNQPQHFGDGTRLSIL.

The chain employs TRBV25-1 and TRBJ2-1; 9 bases align to TRBD2. V lost 3 bases and J lost 3; bases outside the gene matches: 3. CDR3 length: 15 residues. Germline V CDR1 and CDR2: MGHDK, SYGVNS. CDR3 residues: CASSETSGNYNEQFF. The CDR3 DNA reads TGTGCCAGCAGTGAGACTAGCGGAAACTACAATGAGCAGTTCTTC.

The V call is TRBV14, the J call TRBJ2-3; D may correspond to TRBD1 or TRBD2 (5 bases each). The CDR3 loop spans 13 amino acids. Trimming left V 5 bases short and J 4 bases short, with 10 bases between. Germline V gene lookup returns CDR1 SGHDN and CDR2 FVKESK. In DNA form, the CDR3 reads TGTGCCAGCAGCTTAGGGACGTCAGATACGCAGTATTTT. Translated: CASSLGTSDTQYF. The complete variable domain, with remaining parts taken from reference TRBV14 and TRBJ2-3, reads EAGVTQFPSHSVIEKGQTVTLRCDPISGHDNLYWYRRVMGKEIKFLLHFVKESKQDESGMPNNRFLAERTGGTYSTLKVQPAELEDSGVYFCASSLGTSDTQYFGPGTRLTVL.